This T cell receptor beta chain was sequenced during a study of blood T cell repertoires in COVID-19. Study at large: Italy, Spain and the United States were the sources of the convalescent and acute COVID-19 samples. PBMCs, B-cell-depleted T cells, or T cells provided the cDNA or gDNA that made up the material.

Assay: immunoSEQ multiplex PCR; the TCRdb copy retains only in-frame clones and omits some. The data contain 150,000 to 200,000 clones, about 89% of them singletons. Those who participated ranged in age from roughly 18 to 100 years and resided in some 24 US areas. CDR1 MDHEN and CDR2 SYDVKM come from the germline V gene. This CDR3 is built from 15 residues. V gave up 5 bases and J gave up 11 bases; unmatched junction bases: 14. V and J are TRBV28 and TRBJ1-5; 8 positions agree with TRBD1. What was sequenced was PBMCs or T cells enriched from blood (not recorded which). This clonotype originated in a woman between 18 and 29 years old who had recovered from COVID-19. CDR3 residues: CASSLLQGEDQSQHF. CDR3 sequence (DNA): TGTGCCAGCAGTCTACTACAGGGGGAGGACCAGTCCCAGCATTTT. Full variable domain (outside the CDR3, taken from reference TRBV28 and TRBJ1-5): DVKVTQSSRYLVKRTGEKVFLECVQDMDHENMFWYRQDPGLGLRLIYFSYDVKMKEKGDIPEGYSVSREKKERFSLILESASTNQTSMYLCASSLLQGEDQSQHFGDGTRLSIL.